The rows below give T cell receptor beta chains drawn from one sample of a study of cytomegalovirus exposure and HLA in healthy donors. Clones were sequenced by immunoSEQ multiplex PCR, and TCRdb holds only the in-frame ones, with some missing. The top ten hold under 2.5% of the sample, which has 150,000 or so clones, 72% seen once. Sequencing used PBMCs. The receptors originated from a human donor in good health. Both conserved end residues are part of each CDR3. D genes are given only for firm matches. Where a row states a size, it is once, few, many or the class of an expanded clone; other rows omit it.

j_gene,v_gene,abundance,d_gene,CDR3aa,CDR3nt
TRBJ1-4,TRBV4-2,NA,NA,CASSQGATANEKLFF,TGTGCCAGCAGCCAAGGCGCGACAGCTAATGAAAAACTGTTTTTT
TRBJ2-7,TRBV11-3,NA,TRBD2,CASSLGPGGYEQYF,TGTGCCAGCAGCTTAGGCCCGGGAGGCTACGAGCAGTACTTC
TRBJ1-1,TRBV19,NA,TRBD1,CASSINPRDRENTEAFF,TGTGCCAGTAGTATAAACCCGCGGGACAGGGAGAACACTGAAGCTTTCTTT
TRBJ1-1,TRBV6-6,few,NA,CASSYSARNTEAFF,TGTGCCAGCAGTTACTCGGCCAGAAACACTGAAGCTTTCTTT
TRBJ2-5,TRBV9,NA,TRBD1,CASSVAGTGQETQYF,TGTGCCAGCAGCGTAGCGGGGACAGGACAAGAGACCCAGTACTTC
TRBJ1-5,TRBV11-2,few,NA,CASSFSTGPNQPQHF,TGTGCCAGCAGCTTTAGCACAGGGCCCAATCAGCCCCAGCATTTT
TRBJ2-1,TRBV9,NA,NA,CASSARIDNEQFF,TGTGCCAGCAGCGCCAGGATAGACAATGAGCAGTTCTTC
TRBJ1-1,TRBV19,NA,TRBD1,CASSARDRGLNTEAFF,TGTGCCAGTAGTGCCCGGGACAGGGGCCTGAACACTGAAGCTTTCTTT
TRBJ1-1,TRBV7-6,NA,TRBD1,CASSEGSTGGPTEAFF,TGTGCCAGCAGCGAGGGTTCTACAGGGGGGCCCACTGAAGCTTTCTTT
TRBJ2-2,TRBV6-5,NA,TRBD1,CASTRRGQGAGELFF,TGTGCCAGCACCCGAAGGGGACAGGGCGCCGGGGAGCTGTTTTTT
TRBJ2-1,TRBV27,NA,TRBD1,CASSPGGSSYNEQFF,TGTGCCAGCAGTCCAGGGGGTAGCTCCTACAATGAGCAGTTCTTC
TRBJ2-7,TRBV6-5,few,TRBD1,CASRRDRGGSYEQYF,TGTGCCAGCAGACGGGACAGGGGGGGATCCTACGAGCAGTACTTC
TRBJ2-7,TRBV7-9,NA,TRBD2,CASSSRLAGGYEQYF,TGTGCCAGCAGCTCCAGACTAGCGGGGGGCTACGAGCAGTACTTC
TRBJ1-1,TRBV19,NA,NA,CASSANRALNTEAFF,TGTGCCAGTAGTGCCAACAGGGCCCTGAACACTGAAGCTTTCTTT
TRBJ1-5,TRBV2,NA,NA,CASTQTGINQPQHF,TGTGCCAGCACCCAAACAGGGATCAATCAGCCCCAGCATTTT
TRBJ1-4,TRBV6-5,NA,NA,CASSEQGGEKLFF,TGTGCCAGCAGCGAACAGGGTGGTGAAAAACTGTTTTTT
TRBJ2-5,TRBV4-3,NA,NA,CASSQGAMDLQETQYF,TGCGCCAGCAGCCAAGGGGCCATGGATCTCCAAGAGACCCAGTACTTC
TRBJ2-3,TRBV6-1,NA,TRBD1,CASSATRDRGPGTDTQYF,TGTGCCAGCAGTGCAACTCGGGACAGGGGGCCGGGGACAGATACGCAGTATTTT
TRBJ1-1,TRBV7-9,few,TRBD1,CASSLAMTGGYTEAFF,TGTGCCAGCAGCTTAGCGATGACAGGGGGGTACACTGAAGCTTTCTTT
TRBJ1-2,TRBV25-1,NA,TRBD1,CASSDPGYRGGLNGYTF,TGTGCCAGCAGTGACCCCGGCTACAGGGGGGGCTTGAATGGCTACACCTTC
TRBJ2-1,TRBV5-6,NA,TRBD2,CAGSGGAGEQFF,TGTGCCGGTAGCGGGGGGGCGGGTGAGCAGTTCTTC
TRBJ2-1,TRBV9,NA,TRBD2,CASSSLRGGKDNEQFF,TGTGCCAGCAGCTCCCTCCGGGGGGGCAAGGACAATGAGCAGTTCTTC
TRBJ1-1,TRBV27,once,TRBD1,CASRRTGGLLAFF,TGTGCCAGCAGACGGACAGGGGGCTTGTTGGCTTTCTTT
TRBJ2-7,TRBV10-3,NA,TRBD2,CATGTSSDEQYF,TGTGCCACCGGGACTAGCTCAGACGAGCAGTACTTC
TRBJ2-5,TRBV15,NA,NA,CATSRDNTGTQYF,TGTGCCACCAGCAGAGATAATACGGGGACCCAGTACTTC
TRBJ2-3,TRBV6-1,NA,NA,CASSESQAPTDTQYF,TGTGCCAGCAGTGAATCCCAGGCCCCCACAGATACGCAGTATTTT
TRBJ2-7,TRBV19,NA,TRBD1,CASSMGQLYEQYF,TGTGCCAGTAGTATGGGACAGCTCTACGAGCAGTACTTC
TRBJ2-1,TRBV6-5,NA,TRBD2,CASSCSGTTPYNEQFF,TGTGCCAGCAGTTGCTCCGGGACTACTCCCTACAATGAGCAGTTCTTC
TRBJ1-1,TRBV19,NA,NA,CASTPRGTPTEAFF,TGTGCCAGTACCCCTAGGGGGACCCCCACTGAAGCTTTCTTT
TRBJ1-2,TRBV6-1,NA,TRBD1,CASDVRGTGGYTF,TGTGCCAGCGACGTCAGGGGGACGGGAGGCTACACCTTC
TRBJ1-4,TRBV7-2,few,NA,CASTQNEKLFF,TGTGCCAGCACCCAAAATGAAAAACTGTTTTTT
TRBJ2-2,TRBV7-3,NA,NA,CASSPAGTTGELFF,TGTGCCAGCAGCCCCGCAGGTACCACCGGGGAGCTGTTTTTT
TRBJ1-1,TRBV5-1,once,TRBD1,CASSWTGGEAFF,TGCGCCAGCAGCTGGACAGGGGGCGAAGCTTTCTTT
TRBJ2-7,TRBV18,NA,TRBD2,CASSPTAGGSYEQYF,TGTGCCAGCTCACCCACGGCGGGGGGGTCCTACGAGCAGTACTTC
TRBJ2-3,TRBV7-6,NA,TRBD2,CASSALQRGIDTQYF,TGTGCCAGCAGCGCCCTTCAGCGGGGGATAGATACGCAGTATTTT